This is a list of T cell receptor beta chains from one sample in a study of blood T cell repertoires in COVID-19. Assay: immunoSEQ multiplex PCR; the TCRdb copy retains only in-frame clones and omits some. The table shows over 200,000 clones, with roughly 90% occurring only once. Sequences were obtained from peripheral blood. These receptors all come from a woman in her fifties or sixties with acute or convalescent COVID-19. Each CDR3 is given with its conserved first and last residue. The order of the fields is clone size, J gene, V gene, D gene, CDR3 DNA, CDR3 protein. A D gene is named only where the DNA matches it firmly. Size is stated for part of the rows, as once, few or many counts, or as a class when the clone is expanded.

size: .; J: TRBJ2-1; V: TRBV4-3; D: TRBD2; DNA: TGCGCCAGCAGCGAAGAGCGGGAGGGCCAGGGGGAGCAGTTCTTC; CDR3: CASSEEREGQGEQFF
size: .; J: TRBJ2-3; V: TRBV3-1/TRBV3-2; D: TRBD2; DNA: TGTGCCAGCAGCCAGGTGGGAGGGTGGGGCACAGATACGCAGTATTTT; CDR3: CASSQVGGWGTDTQYF
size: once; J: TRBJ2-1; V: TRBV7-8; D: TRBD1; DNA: TGTGCCAGCAGCCCGGACAGGGGGCTTTATGAGCAGTTCTTC; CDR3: CASSPDRGLYEQFF
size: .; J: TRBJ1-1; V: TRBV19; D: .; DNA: TGTGCCAGTAGTGCAGGGTGGGTTGAAGCTTTCTTT; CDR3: CASSAGWVEAFF
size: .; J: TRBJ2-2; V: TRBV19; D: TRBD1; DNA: TGTGCCAGTAGTATTCTAGGGGGCCCCCCTCTGAACACCGGGGAGCTGTTTTTT; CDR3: CASSILGGPPLNTGELFF
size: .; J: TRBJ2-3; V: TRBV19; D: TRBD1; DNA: TGTGCCAGTAGTATCCCACAGGGGGTAAGCACAGATACGCAGTATTTT; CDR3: CASSIPQGVSTDTQYF
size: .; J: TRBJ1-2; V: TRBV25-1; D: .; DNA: TGTGCCAGCAGTGAAGACAGGCCCGAAACGTACACCTTC; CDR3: CASSEDRPETYTF
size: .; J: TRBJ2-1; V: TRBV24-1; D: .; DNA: TGTGCCACCAGTGATCGGGAGCCCCAGTTCTTC; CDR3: CATSDREPQFF
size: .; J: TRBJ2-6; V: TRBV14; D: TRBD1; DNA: TGTGCCAGCAGCCACAAGACAGGGGGTTTCTCTGGGGCCAACGTCCTGACTTTC; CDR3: CASSHKTGGFSGANVLTF
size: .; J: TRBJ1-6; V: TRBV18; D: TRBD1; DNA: TGTGCCAGCTCACTCGGACAGGGGGCGGTTGGTTCACCCCTCCACTTT; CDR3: CASSLGQGAVGSPLHF
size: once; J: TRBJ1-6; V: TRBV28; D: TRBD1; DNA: TGTGCCAGCAGTCAAGAGACAGGGCGGAATTCACCCCTCCACTTT; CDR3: CASSQETGRNSPLHF
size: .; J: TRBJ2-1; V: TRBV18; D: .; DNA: TGTGCCAGCTCACCGATAAAGGACAGAGAGCAGTTCTTC; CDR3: CASSPIKDREQFF
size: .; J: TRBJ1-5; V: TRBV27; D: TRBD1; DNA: TGTGCCAGCAGTTTAAAAGGACAGGGGGATCGGGGTAGCAATCAGCCCCAGCATTTT; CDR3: CASSLKGQGDRGSNQPQHF
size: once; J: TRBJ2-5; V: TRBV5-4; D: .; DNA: TGTGCCAGCAGCCCCCCCGCGAGTTCGAGAGTGGAGACCCAGTACTTC; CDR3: CASSPPASSRVETQYF
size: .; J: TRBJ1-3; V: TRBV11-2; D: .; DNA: TGTGCCAGCAGCTTAGACGGGGGCTCTGGAAACACCATATATTTT; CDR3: CASSLDGGSGNTIYF
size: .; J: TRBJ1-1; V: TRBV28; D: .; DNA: TGTGCCAGCAGCTTCTCGAGGAACACTGAAGCTTTCTTT; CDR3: CASSFSRNTEAFF
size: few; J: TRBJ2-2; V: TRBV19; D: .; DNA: TGTGCCAGTAGCGATGGACAGATCACCGGGGAGCTGTTTTTT; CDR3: CASSDGQITGELFF
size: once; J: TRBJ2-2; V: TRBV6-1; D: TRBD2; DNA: TGTGCCAGCAGTGAGGTCCCGGGGGGAGGGACCGGGGAGCTGTTTTTT; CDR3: CASSEVPGGGTGELFF
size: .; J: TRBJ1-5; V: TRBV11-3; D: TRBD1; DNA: TGTGCCAGCAGCTTAGAGATTTCGGACAGGGGGCGGTCTAGCAATCAGCCCCAGCATTTT; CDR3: CASSLEISDRGRSSNQPQHF
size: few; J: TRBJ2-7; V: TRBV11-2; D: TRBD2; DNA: TGTGCCAGCAGCTTAGCGCTAGCGGGGTACGAGCAGTACTTC; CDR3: CASSLALAGYEQYF
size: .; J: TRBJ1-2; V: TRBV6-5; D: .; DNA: TGTGCCAGCAGTCTCGGACAGAACTATGGCTACACCTTC; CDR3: CASSLGQNYGYTF
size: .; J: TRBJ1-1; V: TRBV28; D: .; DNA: TGTGCCAGCAGTTTGAGGTACAGGGCTAATCTGAACACTGAAGCTTTCTTT; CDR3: CASSLRYRANLNTEAFF
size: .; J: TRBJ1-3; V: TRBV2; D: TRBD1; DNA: TGTGCCAGCAGTGAATCAGGGGGCGCGTTCGGAAACACCATATATTTT; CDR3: CASSESGGAFGNTIYF
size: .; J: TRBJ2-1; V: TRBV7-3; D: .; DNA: TGTGCCAGCAGCCCCAATAGTAACAATGAGCAGTTCTTC; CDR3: CASSPNSNNEQFF
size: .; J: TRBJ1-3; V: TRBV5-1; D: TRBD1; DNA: TGCGCCAGCAGCTTGGCAGGACAGGGGAACACCATATATTTT; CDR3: CASSLAGQGNTIYF
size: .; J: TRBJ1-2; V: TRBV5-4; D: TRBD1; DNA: TGTGCCAGCAGCCACTGGACAGGGGGCCTTGGCTACACCTTC; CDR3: CASSHWTGGLGYTF
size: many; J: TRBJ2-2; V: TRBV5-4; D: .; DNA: TGTGCCAGCAGCTTGCCCCGGGCGAACACCGGGGAGCTGTTTTTT; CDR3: CASSLPRANTGELFF
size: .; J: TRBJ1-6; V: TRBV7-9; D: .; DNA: TGTGCCAGCAGCTTACCCCTCTACTCATCACCCCTCCACTTT; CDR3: CASSLPLYSSPLHF
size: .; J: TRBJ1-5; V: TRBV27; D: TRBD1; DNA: TGTGCCAGCAGTCCAGGGGGAGTCTATAGCAATCAGCCCCAGCATTTT; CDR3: CASSPGGVYSNQPQHF